The 31 T cell receptor beta chains reported below all come from one sample, sequenced in a study of T cells in Graves' hyperthyroidism and ophthalmopathy. Researchers took RNA transcripts and amplified the TCR beta CDR3 regions from them. A first-round RT-PCR of the TCR CDR3 used the HTBI primer set. TCRdb processed the multiplex PCR reads anew with MiXCR; each CDR3 protein has one entry. The sample includes approximately 370,000 distinct CDR3 sequences, about 17% of them seen just once. Sequencing was performed on blood. These receptors were taken from a woman aged 30 to 39 with Graves' hyperthyroidism that later progressed to Graves' ophthalmopathy.

Notes on this clonotype: One base away lies a much larger clone, so this may be a sequencing read error. V gene TRBV3-1 combines with J gene TRBJ2-3, with 13 bases lining up with TRBD2. CDR3 length: 18 amino acids. Germline CDR1 LGHDT, CDR2 YNNKEL (reference sequence). CDR3 sequence reads: CVSSQTGLAGARADTQYF. In DNA, the CDR3 is TGTGTCAGCAGCCAAACAGGACTAGCGGGAGCCCGAGCAGATACGCAGTATTTT.

The chain carries TRBV5-1 and TRBJ2-4; TRBD1 might be the D (6 bases). This CDR3 contains 19 residues. V gave up 1 base and J gave up 0 bases, with 20 bases separating them. Germline V gene lookup returns CDR1 SGHRS and CDR2 YFSETQ. The CDR3 DNA reads TGCGCCAGCAGCTTGCACGGACAGAGCTCAAACGCAGCCAAAAACATTCAGTACTTC. Protein product: CASSLHGQSSNAAKNIQYF.

In its sample, this clonotype was seen many times. The chain has TRBV19 and TRBJ2-7; 8 bases fit TRBD1. The CDR3 runs to 15 residues. Trimming at V came to 0 bases and at J to 7 bases, leaving 8 bases not matched to a gene. CDR1 is LNHDA, CDR2 SQIVND, per germline (reference sequence). Written as DNA, the CDR3 is TGTGCCAGTAGTATAGACCGCGAAGACAGGGGAGAGCAGTACTTC. Its protein product is CASSIDREDRGEQYF.

In its sample, this clonotype was seen many times. The chain joins TRBV5-1 to TRBJ2-7, with 10 positions matching TRBD1. The germline V gene encodes CDR1 SGHRS and CDR2 YFSETQ. The CDR3 has 15 amino acids. The V segment lost 5 bases and the J segment 5 bases; nucleotides outside the gene matches: 10. The CDR3 DNA sequence: TGCGCCAGCAGGACAGGGGGCTATATTCTCGACGAGCAGTACTTC. It codes for CASRTGGYILDEQYF.

This clonotype came up many times. V is TRBV20-1 and J is TRBJ2-1; 8 nucleotides align to TRBD2. Unmatched junction bases numbered 7, after V lost 0 bases and J lost 6 bases. The CDR3 consists of 15 residues. Germline CDR1 is DFQATT and CDR2 is SNEGSKA (reference sequence). Here the CDR3 reads CSARDPSGRSNEQFF. The CDR3 DNA sequence: TGCAGTGCTAGAGATCCGAGCGGGAGAAGCAATGAGCAGTTCTTC.

Worth noting for this clonotype: Sequence at one end of the junction differs from germline and may be a read error. In DNA form, the CDR3 reads TGTGCCAGCAGCATCCATCAGGGGGCGAATAATGAAAAACTGTCTTTT. Amino acid sequence: CASSIHQGANNEKLSF. This chain uses TRBV7-9 with TRBJ1-4; 8 bases align to TRBD1. Per germline, CDR1 SEHNR and CDR2 FQNEAQ (reference sequence). CDR3 length equals 16 residues.

This clonotype was detected a few times. This chain connects TRBV24-1 to TRBJ2-3; 10 bases line up with TRBD2. Losses at the gene ends were 4 bases for V and 3 bases for J; bases not matched to a gene: 9. In germline, CDR1 is KGHDR, CDR2 SFDVKD. This CDR3 region has 17 residues. The CDR3 DNA sequence: TGTGCCACCAGTGAACCGAAAACTAGCGGGGAGACAGATACGCAGTATTTT. Residues: CATSEPKTSGETDTQYF.

There are many counts of this clonotype. The chain recombines TRBV28 with TRBJ1-1; TRBD1 aligns across 11 bases. V lost 6 bases, J lost 4 bases, and 10 bases stayed unmatched. Germline lookup yields CDR1 MDHEN and CDR2 SYDVKM. This CDR3 is built from 16 residues. CDR3 DNA sequence: TGTGCCAGCAGAAATCTACCCGGGACAGGGGGCACTGAAGCTTTCTTT. Translated, it gives CASRNLPGTGGTEAFF.

V gene TRBV7-2 combines with J gene TRBJ1-3, with a possible D match to TRBD1 (5 bases). CDR3 length equals 15 residues. Germline loops: CDR1 SGHTA, CDR2 FQGNSA. The V end lost 2 bases, the J end lost 0 bases, and 8 bases lay between the germline ends. Here the CDR3 reads CASSLRQGSGNTIYF. The DNA of the CDR3 is TGTGCCAGCAGCTTACGTCAGGGCTCTGGAAACACCATATATTTT. The full variable domain, in which reference TRBV7-2 and TRBJ1-3 provide the parts outside the CDR3, is GAGVSQSPSNKVTEKGKDVELRCDPISGHTALYWYRQSLGQGLEFLIYFQGNSAPDKSGLPSDRFSAERTGGSVSTLTIQRTQQEDSAVYLCASSLRQGSGNTIYFGEGSWLTVV.

At least ten counts were recorded for this clonotype. The rearrangement uses TRBV2 and TRBJ2-1, with no clear D. Germline V gene data show CDR1 as SNHLY and CDR2 as FYNNEI. The CDR3 loop spans 14 amino acids. V was clipped by 3 bases and J by 2 bases, with 8 bases between them. For the CDR3, the DNA is TGTGCCAGCAGTGATTCAGATCCCTACAATGAGCAGTTCTTC. This encodes CASSDSDPYNEQFF.

This clonotype was seen repeatedly, ten times or more. This chain connects TRBV2 to TRBJ2-7; D not certain. Germline V CDR1 and CDR2: SNHLY, FYNNEI. V lost 6 bases and J 4 bases, leaving 7 bases between the germline ends. This CDR3 region has 11 residues. CDR3 region: CASRESYEQYF. As DNA, the CDR3 is TGTGCCAGCAGGGAGAGTTACGAGCAGTACTTC.

The sample holds a few counts of this clonotype. One junction end disagrees with the germline gene, perhaps due to a read error. The chain combines TRBV11-2 with TRBJ1-2, with 8 bases aligning to TRBD1. Per the germline V gene, CDR1 is SGHAT and CDR2 is FQNNGV. CDR3 length: 16 amino acids. The CDR3 DNA reads as TGTGCCAGCAGCCTAGACTGGACAGGGCTTAACTATGGCTACACCTTC. Translation: CASSLDWTGLNYGYTF.

This clonotype was detected many times. CDR3 protein: CASSQAFIGLADSYNEQFF. CDR3 DNA: TGTGCCAGCAGCCAAGCATTTATTGGACTAGCGGATTCCTACAATGAGCAGTTCTTC. The J gene is TRBJ2-1, the V gene TRBV3-1, with 10 bases matching TRBD2. The CDR3 contains 19 residues. V lost 1 base to trimming and J lost 1 base; unmatched junction nucleotides: 10. Germline lookup yields CDR1 LGHDT and CDR2 YNNKEL (reference sequence).

Of note for this clonotype: It may be a read error: a sequence one base away is much more abundant. The V call is TRBV11-2, the J call TRBJ2-1; weak D call: TRBD2 (5 bases). The CDR3 totals 12 residues. Germline CDR1 reads SGHAT; CDR2 reads FQNNGV. The CDR3 protein is CASSLIGNERFF. CDR3 bases: TGTGCCAGCAGCTTGATCGGGAATGAGCGGTTCTTC. Complete variable domain (other parts from reference TRBV11-2 and TRBJ2-1): EAGVAQSPRYKIIEKRQSVAFWCNPISGHATLYWYQQILGQGPKLLIQFQNNGVVDDSQLPKDRFSAERLKGVDSTLKIQPAKLEDSAVYLCASSLIGNERFFGPGTRLTVL.

This clonotype has only a few counts. The chain uses TRBV3-1 and TRBJ1-3; a weak D match, TRBD1 (6 bases). V was trimmed by 0 bases and J by 2 bases, leaving 11 bases between them. CDR3 length: 16 amino acids. Germline V gives CDR1 LGHDT, CDR2 YNNKEL (reference sequence). The CDR3 DNA follows: TGTGCCAGCAGCCAAGATCCAGGGGTGACTGGAAACACCATATATTTT. It is translated as CASSQDPGVTGNTIYF.

The V gene is TRBV10-3, the J gene TRBJ2-7, with 11 bases identical to TRBD1. V lost 8 bases, J lost 5 bases, and 5 bases stayed unmatched. Germline V gene lookup returns CDR1 ENHRY and CDR2 SYGVKD. This CDR3 is 13 amino acids long. The CDR3, as DNA: TGTGCCATCGGCCGGACAGGGGGCCACGAGCAGTACTTC. Its translation: CAIGRTGGHEQYF.

This clonotype was observed at least ten times. The rearrangement links TRBV9 to TRBJ1-1; 9 bases agree with TRBD1. V shed 3 bases, J shed 0 bases, and the junction held 3 bases outside the gene matches. This CDR3 spans 15 amino acids. CDR1 is SGDLS and CDR2 is YYNGEE in the germline V gene. The CDR3 DNA reads as TGTGCCAGCAGCGCCGGGACAGGGATGAACACTGAAGCTTTCTTT. Translation gives CASSAGTGMNTEAFF.

This clonotype was counted many times. The rearrangement joins TRBV28 to TRBJ2-3, with D possibly being TRBD1 or TRBD2 (6 bases each). The CDR3 has 16 residues. V was cut by 8 bases and J by 0 bases, with 18 bases left in between. CDR1 MDHEN and CDR2 SYDVKM come from the germline V gene. CDR3 loop: CASPPRGEPSTDTQYF. DNA of the CDR3: TGTGCCAGCCCCCCGAGGGGGGAACCTAGCACAGATACGCAGTATTTT.

The gene calls are TRBV27 and TRBJ1-5, with D possibly matching TRBD1 (5 bases). The CDR3 totals 13 residues. With 4 bases removed from V and 6 bases from J, the gap between germline ends came to 10 bases. CDR1 is MNHEY and CDR2 is SMNVEV in the germline V gene (reference sequence). The CDR3 DNA sequence: TGTGCCAGCAGTTCGGCCAGGGCTCAGCCCCAGCATTTT. It is translated as CASSSARAQPQHF.

This clonotype was seen ten or more times. This sequence joins TRBV2 and TRBJ2-7; D is uncertain. V was clipped by 3 bases and J by 2 bases, with 5 bases between them. CDR1 SNHLY and CDR2 FYNNEI come from the germline V gene. The CDR3 totals 12 residues. The DNA of the CDR3 is TGTGCCAGCAGTGACACCACCTACGAGCAGTACTTC. Translation gives CASSDTTYEQYF.

This clonotype was counted many times. V and J are TRBV14 and TRBJ2-5; D gene uncertain. There are 13 residues in the CDR3. V gave up 3 bases and J gave up 0 bases, with 5 bases separating them. In germline, CDR1 is SGHDN, CDR2 FVKESK. As DNA, the CDR3 is TGTGCCAGCAGCCATGGTCACCAAGAGACCCAGTACTTC. Translating it yields CASSHGHQETQYF.

This clonotype was picked up a small number of times. The chain has TRBV10-3 and TRBJ2-1; no reliable D call. This CDR3 has 14 amino acids. Germline CDR1 and CDR2: ENHRY and SYGVKD. V dropped 0 bases and J dropped 9 bases, with 12 bases sitting between them. CDR3 sequence: CAISESGGWSEQFF. The CDR3 coding sequence is TGTGCCATCAGTGAGTCGGGTGGTTGGAGTGAGCAGTTCTTC.

There are many counts of this clonotype. The chain combines TRBV10-2 with TRBJ2-1; 10 nucleotides align to TRBD2. The ends lost 4 bases at V and 8 bases at J; junction bases unmatched: 11. The CDR3 has 16 amino acids. Per the germline V gene, CDR1 is WSHSY and CDR2 is SAAADI. CDR3 sequence: CASSVPSGSIVDEQFF. CDR3 nucleotide sequence: TGCGCCAGCAGTGTGCCTAGCGGGAGTATTGTAGATGAGCAGTTCTTC.

The chain combines TRBV10-3 with TRBJ2-7; TRBD2 aligns across 12 bases. Germline V gene lookup returns CDR1 ENHRY and CDR2 SYGVKD. This CDR3 is 13 amino acids long. The trim removed 8 bases at V and 7 bases at J, leaving 6 bases unmatched. CDR3 in DNA: TGTGCCATCGCTAGCGGGAGGGCGGAGGAGCAGTACTTC. It encodes CAIASGRAEEQYF.

This chain uses TRBV10-2 with TRBJ1-4, with D possibly matching TRBD1 (6 bases). This CDR3 has 16 residues. In germline, CDR1 is WSHSY, CDR2 SAAADI. V lost 3 bases, J lost 7 bases, and 18 bases lay in between. The CDR3 DNA follows: TGCGCCAGCAGTGAAGGTTTCGGGGGGCCTTTTGAAAAACTGTTTTTT. Residues: CASSEGFGGPFEKLFF.

This clonotype was counted a few times. This chain uses TRBV20-1 with TRBJ2-7; 8 positions match TRBD2. Germline CDR1 is DFQATT and CDR2 is SNEGSKA (reference sequence). V was pared by 6 bases and J by 4 bases, with 11 bases of the junction left unmatched. The CDR3 extends over 14 amino acids. The CDR3 DNA reads as TGCAGTGCACGAGAAGCGGGGGAATATTACGAGCAGTACTTC. Its protein is CSAREAGEYYEQYF.

This clonotype was recorded many times. V gene TRBV11-2 combines with J gene TRBJ1-2; D ambiguous. The V gene lost 0 bases and the J gene lost 5 bases, with 13 bases spanning the gap. The CDR3 totals 15 residues. The germline V gene encodes CDR1 SGHAT and CDR2 FQNNGV. CDR3 coding DNA: TGTGCCAGCAGCTTAGATTTCGGGGTTGGTTATGGCTACACCTTC. Translation gives CASSLDFGVGYGYTF.

This clonotype occurred many times. The chain couples TRBV7-9 to TRBJ2-5; 7 positions agree with TRBD1. CDR1 and CDR2 (germline): SEHNR, FQNEAQ (reference sequence). The CDR3 totals 15 residues. The J segment lost 5 bases and the V segment lost 5 bases, leaving 11 bases of the junction unmatched. CDR3 nucleotide sequence: TGTGCCAGCAGCCCCCTGGCAGGGGGTGGGGAGACCCAGTACTTC. It specifies CASSPLAGGGETQYF.

This chain links TRBV7-9 with TRBJ1-2; TRBD1 matches 7 bases. Trimming took 3 bases from V and 6 from J; bases not matched to a gene: 7. Germline V lookup: CDR1 SEHNR, CDR2 FQNEAQ (reference sequence). The CDR3 contains 14 residues. In DNA, the CDR3 is TGTGCCAGCAGCTTGCATCAGGGGGATAATGGCTACACCTTC. Translating gives CASSLHQGDNGYTF.

This clonotype was found once. The chain is built from TRBV11-1 and TRBJ1-2, with 7 bases that match TRBD1. Per germline, CDR1 SGHAT and CDR2 FQDESV (reference sequence). CDR3 length equals 14 residues. V lost 5 bases to trimming and J lost 6 bases; unmatched junction nucleotides: 9. The CDR3 is CASSPSGTDDGYTF. The CDR3 DNA reads TGTGCCAGCAGCCCATCTGGGACAGACGATGGCTACACCTTC.

Many counts were recorded for this clonotype. This chain uses TRBV5-1 with TRBJ1-1; 8 bases fit TRBD1. There are 14 residues in the CDR3. Germline CDR1 SGHRS, CDR2 YFSETQ. The J segment lost 5 bases and the V segment lost 1 base, leaving 4 bases of the junction unmatched. CDR3 amino acids: CASSLRDRGTEAFF. The CDR3 DNA reads TGCGCCAGCAGCTTGAGAGACAGGGGTACTGAAGCTTTCTTT.